Described below is a single TCR beta chain sequence and its context. This entry is derived from a study of T-cell memory formation after mild COVID-19. The CDR3 covers 20 residues. V was clipped by 5 bases and J by 0 bases, with 26 bases between them. The germline gives CDR1 SGHRS, CDR2 YFSETQ. Via MiXCR, TCRdb re-called the 5' RACE reads, giving one row per CDR3 protein. The data contain a few hundred thousand distinct CDR3 sequences, 20% to 25% of them seen just once; the ten biggest clones take up over 20%. J is TRBJ1-4 and V is TRBV5-1, with TRBD1 as a possible D gene (6 bases). The clonotype originates from a man aged 18 to 29 who had mild COVID-19 (a few samples of this study predate the infection). Cell type and time point are not known. Sequencing was performed on PBMCs or a T cell subset sorted from them (not recorded which). In DNA form, the CDR3 reads TGCGCCAGCAGACTTGGGAGTTCCAGGGGAAATCAAGCAACTAATGAAAAACTGTTTTTT. Amino acid sequence: CASRLGSSRGNQATNEKLFF.